This T cell receptor beta chain was sequenced in a study of Graves' ophthalmopathy and Graves' hyperthyroidism. Investigators amplified TCR beta CDR3 regions from RNA transcripts. Following a first-round RT-PCR that used HTBI primers, a second-round multiplex PCR was carried out. TCRdb independently ran MiXCR on the multiplex PCR reads; one entry per CDR3 protein. Among about 500,000 distinct CDR3 sequences listed, approximately 14% were seen once. A remark on this clonotype: The antigen remains undetermined.

Orbital computed tomography, together with clinical symptoms, serum thyroxine, TRAb and thyroid ultrasound, was used for diagnosis. Study results and caveats: Blood contained most expanded thyroid clonotypes exceeding 0.001 frequency.

Per germline, CDR1 LGHDT and CDR2 YNNKEL (reference sequence). This CDR3 region has 16 residues. V was pared by 0 bases and J by 0 bases, with 11 bases between. The V and J genes are TRBV3-1 and TRBJ1-1; D is possibly TRBD1 (5 bases). The sequenced sample was blood. This TCR derives from a woman under 40 with Graves' ophthalmopathy. The CDR3 DNA reads as TGTGCCAGCAGCCAAGAGTACGGACAACTGAACACTGAAGCTTTCTTT. Protein: CASSQEYGQLNTEAFF.